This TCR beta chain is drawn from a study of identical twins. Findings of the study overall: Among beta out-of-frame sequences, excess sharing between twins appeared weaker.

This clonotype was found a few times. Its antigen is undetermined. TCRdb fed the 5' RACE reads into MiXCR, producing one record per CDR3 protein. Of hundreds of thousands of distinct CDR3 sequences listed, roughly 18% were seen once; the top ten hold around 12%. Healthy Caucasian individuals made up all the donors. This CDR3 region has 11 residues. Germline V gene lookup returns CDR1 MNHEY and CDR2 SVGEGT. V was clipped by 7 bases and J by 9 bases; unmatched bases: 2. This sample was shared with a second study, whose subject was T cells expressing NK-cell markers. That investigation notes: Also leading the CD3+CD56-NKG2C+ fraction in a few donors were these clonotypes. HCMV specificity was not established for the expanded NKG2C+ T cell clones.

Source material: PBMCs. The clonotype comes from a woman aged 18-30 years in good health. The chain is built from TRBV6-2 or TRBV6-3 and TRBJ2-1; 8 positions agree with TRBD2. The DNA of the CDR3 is TGTGCCAGCAATCTAGCGGGTGAGCAGTTCTTC. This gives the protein CASNLAGEQFF.